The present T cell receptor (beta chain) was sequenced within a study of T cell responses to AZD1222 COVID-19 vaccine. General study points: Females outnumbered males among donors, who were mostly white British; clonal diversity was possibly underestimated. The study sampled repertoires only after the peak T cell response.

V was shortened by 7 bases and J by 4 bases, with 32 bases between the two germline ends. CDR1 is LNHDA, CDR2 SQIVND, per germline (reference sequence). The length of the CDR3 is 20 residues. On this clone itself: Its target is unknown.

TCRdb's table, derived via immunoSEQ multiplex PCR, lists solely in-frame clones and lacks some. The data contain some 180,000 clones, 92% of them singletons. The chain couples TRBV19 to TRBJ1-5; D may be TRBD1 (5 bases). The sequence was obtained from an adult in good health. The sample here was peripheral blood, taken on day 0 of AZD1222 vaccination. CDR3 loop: CASTGGSGTPGPASNQPQHF. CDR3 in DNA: TGTGCCAGTACGGGCGGAAGCGGGACCCCCGGCCCCGCATCAAATCAGCCCCAGCATTTT. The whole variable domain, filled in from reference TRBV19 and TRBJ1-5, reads DGGITQSPKYLFRKEGQNVTLSCEQNLNHDAMYWYRQDPGQGLRLIYYSQIVNDFQKGDIAEGYSVSREKKESFPLTVTSAQKNPTAFYLCASTGGSGTPGPASNQPQHFGDGTRLSIL.